Presented here are 17 T cell receptor beta chains from one specimen sequenced in a study of T-cell memory formation after mild COVID-19. One entry per CDR3 protein, called by TCRdb with MiXCR from the 5' RACE reads. Counted here are 550,000 to 700,000 distinct CDR3 sequences, roughly 18% occurring once; the ten biggest clones make up around 13%. Input material: PBMCs or a T cell subset sorted from them (not recorded which). The source of these receptors is an adult woman who had mild COVID-19 (a few samples of this study predate the infection). Cell type and time point are not known.

The chain joins TRBV27 to TRBJ2-4; D is perhaps TRBD1 (6 bases). From germline, CDR1 is MNHEY and CDR2 SMNVEV (reference sequence). The germline V and J ends were trimmed by 11 bases and 0 bases, with 17 bases remaining between them. This CDR3 spans 15 amino acids. CDR3 sequence: CADPYRDLAKNIQYF. CDR3 bases: TGTGCCGACCCCTACAGGGATCTAGCCAAAAACATTCAGTACTTC.

This clonotype has more than one count but fewer than ten. The CDR3 is CATSDLYSTDTQYF. CDR3 in DNA: TGTGCCACCAGTGATTTGTACAGCACAGATACGCAGTATTTT. The chain recombines TRBV24-1 with TRBJ2-3; D ambiguous. This CDR3 is 14 amino acids long. CDR1 and CDR2 (germline): KGHDR, SFDVKD. V was trimmed by 0 bases and J by 0 bases, leaving 3 bases between them.

The gene calls are TRBV6-5 and TRBJ2-1; weak D call: TRBD1 (5 bases). The CDR3 sequence is 14 residues long. Trimming stripped 4 bases from V and 13 bases from J, with 20 bases between. The V gene's germline CDR1 is MNHEY and CDR2 SVGAGI. The CDR3 here is CASSLLAGMWTQFF. As DNA, the CDR3 is TGTGCCAGCAGTTTGTTGGCAGGGATGTGGACCCAGTTCTTC.

This clonotype was recorded many times. The rearrangement uses TRBV29-1 and TRBJ1-1; D unclear. This CDR3 region has 12 residues. Trimming removed 8 bases from V and 0 bases from J, with 10 bases in between. In germline, CDR1 is SQVTM, CDR2 ANQGSEA. In nucleotides, the CDR3 is TGCAGCCCGAGGGCAGTGAACACTGAAGCTTTCTTT. Amino acids: CSPRAVNTEAFF.

A few counts support this clonotype. This chain links TRBV6-2 or TRBV6-3 with TRBJ1-3; 10 nucleotides line up with TRBD1. V shed 5 bases and J 7 bases; nucleotides not matched to a gene: 8. This CDR3 region has 15 residues. Per the germline V gene, CDR1 is MNHEY and CDR2 is SVGEGT. The CDR3 DNA reads as TGTGCCAGCAGTCTCCCCGGGACAGGGGAGAACACCATATATTTT. Encoded protein: CASSLPGTGENTIYF.

The chain carries TRBV27 and TRBJ2-2; 7 nucleotides line up with TRBD2. Germline CDR1 is MNHEY and CDR2 is SMNVEV (reference sequence). The CDR3 has 16 residues. Trimming took 6 bases from V and 1 from J; bases not matched to a gene: 8. The DNA of the CDR3 is TGTGCCAGCAGGGAAACCCGGGAGGTGAACACCGGGGAGCTGTTTTTT. This translates into CASRETREVNTGELFF.

This clonotype showed up just a few times. This CDR3 reads CAISESSSPSHGYTF. The CDR3 nucleotides are TGTGCCATCAGTGAGTCCAGTTCCCCGAGCCATGGCTACACCTTC. The chain couples TRBV10-3 to TRBJ1-2; D not certain. This CDR3 spans 15 amino acids. The germline V gene encodes CDR1 ENHRY and CDR2 SYGVKD. The V end lost 0 bases, the J end lost 6 bases, and 14 bases lay between the germline ends.

This clonotype was found a few times. The V call is TRBV7-9, the J call TRBJ2-7, with D possibly TRBD2 on 5 matching bases. Germline values: CDR1 SEHNR, CDR2 FQNEAQ (reference sequence). Trimming took off 5 bases at V and 10 bases at J, with 21 bases between the two ends. The CDR3 runs 14 residues. The CDR3 nucleotides read TGTGCCAGCAGCGGCGAGGGTCCGGGCAAAAGACAGTACTTC. Translating it yields CASSGEGPGKRQYF. Full variable domain (outside the CDR3, taken from reference TRBV7-9 and TRBJ2-7): DTGVSQNPRHKITKRGQNVTFRCDPISEHNRLYWYRQTLGQGPEFLTYFQNEAQLEKSRLLSDRFSAERPKGSFSTLEIQRTEQGDSAMYLCASSGEGPGKRQYFGPGTRLTVT.

This clonotype was observed a handful of times. The chain links TRBV6-2 or TRBV6-3 to TRBJ1-1; D remains unclear. The germline V gene has CDR1 MNHEY and CDR2 SVGEGT. V dropped 10 bases and J dropped 2 bases, with 11 bases sitting between them. The CDR3 spans 12 residues. CDR3 region: CATSSFNTEAFF. The CDR3 region has the DNA TGTGCCACCTCGAGTTTTAACACTGAAGCTTTCTTT.

This sequence joins TRBV2 and TRBJ2-5; the match to TRBD2 covers 8 bases. The CDR3 length is 12 residues. Germline CDR1 is SNHLY and CDR2 is FYNNEI. J was trimmed by 2 bases and V by 11 bases; bases with no gene match: 4. This CDR3 is CASQRGQETQYF. Written as DNA, the CDR3 is TGTGCCTCCCAGCGGGGGCAAGAGACCCAGTACTTC.

The chain links TRBV20-1 to TRBJ1-5; no definite D call. CDR1 is DFQATT, CDR2 SNEGSKA, per germline (reference sequence). The CDR3 spans 12 residues. Trimming removed 4 bases at V and 3 bases at J, with 7 bases between. CDR3 DNA: TGCAGTGCTAAATCCCCCAATCAGCCCCAGCATTTT. It yields the protein CSAKSPNQPQHF.

This clonotype appeared a few times. The chain has TRBV11-2 and TRBJ2-3, with TRBD2 matching 8 bases. From germline, CDR1 is SGHAT and CDR2 FQNNGV. Losses at the gene ends were 3 bases for V and 6 bases for J; bases not matched to a gene: 8. The CDR3 sequence is 15 residues long. The CDR3 bases are TGTGCCAGCAGCTTTAGCGGGGCCCCCCGCGATACGCAGTATTTT. Its protein is CASSFSGAPRDTQYF.

This clonotype was detected many times. This sequence joins TRBV20-1 and TRBJ2-1, with 13 bases fitting TRBD2. V trimming: 6 bases; J trimming: 9 bases; junction bases outside the gene matches: 8. CDR3 length: 14 amino acids. The germline V gene has CDR1 DFQATT and CDR2 SNEGSKA (reference sequence). The DNA of the CDR3 is TGCAGTGCGCCAGGACTAGCGGGAGTCGGTGAGCAGTTCTTC. Encoded protein: CSAPGLAGVGEQFF.

This chain connects TRBV20-1 to TRBJ1-2, with D tentatively TRBD1 (5 bases). Between the trimmed V and J ends, which lost 0 bases and 3 bases, there was a span of 11 bases. The CDR3 consists of 14 residues. Germline V gene sequence: CDR1 DFQATT, CDR2 SNEGSKA (reference sequence). CDR3 in amino acids: CSARDLGRDYGYTF. CDR3 DNA: TGCAGTGCTAGAGATCTCGGCAGGGACTATGGCTACACCTTC.

The chain has TRBV7-9 and TRBJ1-1, with 7 bases identical to TRBD1. Germline lookup yields CDR1 SEHNR and CDR2 FQNEAQ (reference sequence). The length of the CDR3 is 16 residues. Unmatched junction bases numbered 13, after V lost 2 bases and J lost 7 bases. The CDR3 sequence is CASSLPLGTEVYEAFF. The CDR3 DNA is TGTGCCAGCAGCTTACCTCTAGGGACAGAGGTATATGAAGCTTTCTTT.

This clonotype has just a few counts. This chain's CDR3 is CASSLVFGTGNTIYF. Here the CDR3 DNA reads TGTGCCAGCAGCTTGGTTTTCGGCACTGGAAACACCATATATTTT. The chain is built from TRBV5-5 and TRBJ1-3, with D unresolved. Germline-derived CDR1 and CDR2 are SGHKS and YYEKEE (reference sequence). The V gene lost 0 bases and the J gene lost 2 bases, with 9 bases spanning the gap. The CDR3 is made up of 15 amino acids.

The chain has TRBV7-6 and TRBJ2-7, with 13 bases aligning to TRBD2. Germline V gene lookup returns CDR1 SGHVS and CDR2 FNYEAQ. CDR3 size: 15 residues. Losses at the gene ends were 6 bases for V and 3 bases for J; bases not matched to a gene: 5. In DNA, the CDR3 is TGTGCCAGCAGGGAACTAGCGGGGGGGATCTACGAGCAGTACTTC. Amino acids: CASRELAGGIYEQYF.